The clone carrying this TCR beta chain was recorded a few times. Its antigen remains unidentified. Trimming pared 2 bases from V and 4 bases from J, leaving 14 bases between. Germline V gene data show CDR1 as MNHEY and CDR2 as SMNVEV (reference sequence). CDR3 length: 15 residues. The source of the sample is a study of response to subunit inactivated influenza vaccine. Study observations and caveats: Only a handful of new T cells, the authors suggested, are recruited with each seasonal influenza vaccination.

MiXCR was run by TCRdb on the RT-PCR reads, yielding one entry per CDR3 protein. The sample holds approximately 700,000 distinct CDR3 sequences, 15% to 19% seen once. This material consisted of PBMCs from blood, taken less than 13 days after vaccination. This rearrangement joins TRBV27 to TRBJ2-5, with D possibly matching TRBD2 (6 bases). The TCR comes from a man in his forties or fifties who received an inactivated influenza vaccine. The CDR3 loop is CASSLLTGRRETQYF. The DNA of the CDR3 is TGTGCCAGCAGTTTACTGACCGGGAGACGAGAGACCCAGTACTTC.